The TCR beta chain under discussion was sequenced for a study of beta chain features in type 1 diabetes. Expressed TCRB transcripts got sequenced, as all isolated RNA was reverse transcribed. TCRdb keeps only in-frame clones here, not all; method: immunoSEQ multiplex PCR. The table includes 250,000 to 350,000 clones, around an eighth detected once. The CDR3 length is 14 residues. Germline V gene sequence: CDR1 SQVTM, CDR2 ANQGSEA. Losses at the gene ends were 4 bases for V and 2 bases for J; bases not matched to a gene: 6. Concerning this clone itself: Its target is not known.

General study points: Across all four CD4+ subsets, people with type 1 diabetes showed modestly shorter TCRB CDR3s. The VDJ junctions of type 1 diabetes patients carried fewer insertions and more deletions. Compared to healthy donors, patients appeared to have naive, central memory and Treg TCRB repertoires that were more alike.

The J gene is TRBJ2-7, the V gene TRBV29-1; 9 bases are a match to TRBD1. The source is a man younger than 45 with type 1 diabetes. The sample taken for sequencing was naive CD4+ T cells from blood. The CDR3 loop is CSVASRTGAYEQYF. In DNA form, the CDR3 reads TGCAGCGTTGCCTCGAGGACAGGGGCCTACGAGCAGTACTTC.